This is a list of T cell receptor beta chains from one sample in a study of blood T cell repertoires in COVID-19. Profiled with immunoSEQ multiplex PCR; TCRdb holds only in-frame clones, not every one. Of about 320,000 clones listed, approximately 85% are singletons. The sample comprised peripheral blood. These receptor sequences come from a woman in her forties or fifties with acute or convalescent COVID-19. The CDR3 runs from the conserved cysteine through the conserved F or W. D genes are given only for firm matches. The size entry is marked missing in some rows and otherwise reads once, few, many or a size class.

D	V	J	size	CDR3	DNA
.	TRBV3-1/TRBV3-2	TRBJ1-2	.	CASSQATTGVRGYTF	TGTGCCAGCAGCCAAGCTACAACAGGAGTGCGTGGCTACACCTTC
TRBD1	TRBV28	TRBJ2-7	.	CASSLFGQVYEQYF	TGTGCCAGCAGTTTGTTTGGACAGGTTTACGAGCAGTACTTC
.	TRBV5-5	TRBJ1-5	.	CASSFLGVNQPQHF	TGTGCCAGCAGCTTCCTCGGGGTTAATCAGCCCCAGCATTTT
TRBD1	TRBV5-1	TRBJ2-5	.	CASSPGTGGDQETQYF	TGCGCCAGCAGCCCGGGGACAGGGGGTGATCAAGAGACCCAGTACTTC
TRBD2	TRBV20-1	TRBJ2-3	.	CSASKTSGSPDTQYF	TGCAGTGCTAGTAAGACTAGCGGGAGCCCAGATACGCAGTATTTT
TRBD1	TRBV28	TRBJ1-4	.	CASSPGTGWEKLFF	TGTGCCAGCAGCCCCGGGACAGGGTGGGAAAAACTGTTTTTT
.	TRBV29-1	TRBJ2-7	.	CSVDGGTGDSYEQYF	TGCAGCGTTGACGGGGGTACAGGGGATTCCTACGAGCAGTACTTC
TRBD1	TRBV7-2	TRBJ2-1	.	CASSTRTGAYNEQFF	TGTGCCAGCAGTACAAGGACAGGGGCCTACAATGAGCAGTTCTTC
.	TRBV4-3	TRBJ2-2	.	CASSQDQRLVFSGELFF	TGCGCCAGCAGCCAAGATCAACGGCTAGTCTTCTCCGGGGAGCTGTTTTTT
TRBD1	TRBV28	TRBJ1-5	.	CASRRQGANQPQHF	TGTGCCAGCAGAAGACAGGGCGCCAATCAGCCCCAGCATTTT
TRBD1	TRBV28	TRBJ1-2	once	CASSADRAYGYTF	TGTGCCAGCAGTGCGGACAGGGCCTATGGCTACACCTTC
TRBD2	TRBV6-2/TRBV6-3	TRBJ2-1	.	CASSYDLAGGLYNEQFF	TGTGCCAGCAGTTACGATCTAGCGGGGGGATTATACAATGAGCAGTTCTTC